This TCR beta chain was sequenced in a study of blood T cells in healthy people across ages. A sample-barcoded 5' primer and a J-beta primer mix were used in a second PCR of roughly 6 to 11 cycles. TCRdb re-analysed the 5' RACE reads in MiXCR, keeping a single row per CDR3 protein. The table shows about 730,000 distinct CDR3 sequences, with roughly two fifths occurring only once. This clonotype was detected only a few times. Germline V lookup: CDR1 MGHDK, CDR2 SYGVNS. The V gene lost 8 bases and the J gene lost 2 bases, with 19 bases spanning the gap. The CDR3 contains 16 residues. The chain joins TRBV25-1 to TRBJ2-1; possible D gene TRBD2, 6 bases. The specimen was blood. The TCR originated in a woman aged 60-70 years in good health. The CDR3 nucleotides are TGTGCCAGCCGCCCAACTAAGCGGGCTCCCTACAATGAGCAGTTCTTC. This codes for CASRPTKRAPYNEQFF.